The subject of this entry is one TCR beta chain. Its antigen remains unknown. Via MiXCR, TCRdb re-called the 5' RACE reads, giving one row per CDR3 protein. The sample has 650,000 to 750,000 distinct CDR3 sequences, around 20% seen once. The sample originates from a study of identical twins. Findings of the study overall: Researchers reported excess low generation probability among twin-shared out-of-frame alpha sequences.

Trimming cost V 5 bases and J 3 bases; bases outside gene matches: 13. Germline V CDR1 and CDR2: SEHNR, FQNEAQ (reference sequence). This CDR3 is built from 17 residues. The same specimen was also included in a second study, on T cells expressing NK-cell markers. In that study: Leadership of the CD3+CD56-NKG2C+ fraction also belonged to these clonotypes in several donors.

The V call is TRBV7-9, the J call TRBJ2-1; TRBD1 matches at 7 bases. This sequence was found in a woman aged 18-35 years in good health. The source material was PBMCs. CDR3 protein: CASSRSRDSSDYNEQFF. DNA of the CDR3: TGTGCCAGCAGCCGTTCCCGGGACAGTTCGGACTACAATGAGCAGTTCTTC.